The rows below give T cell receptor beta chains drawn from one sample of a study of spatial heterogeneity in lung cancer. In TCRdb, the 5' RACE reads were re-called with MiXCR into one record per CDR3 protein. The table lists around 110,000 distinct CDR3 sequences, over 9% of them singletons. Sequenced material: PBMCs, taken at follow-up. The source is a male donor with early-stage non-small cell lung cancer. CDR3s include the opening cysteine and the closing phenylalanine or tryptophan. D genes are given only for firm matches. Clone size, where shown, is once, few, many, or a class for clones that have expanded.

j_gene: TRBJ2-6
d_gene: -
v_gene: TRBV27
abundance: many
CDR3aa: CASSPGSFGANVLTF
CDR3nt: TGTGCCAGCAGTCCTGGATCCTTTGGGGCCAACGTCCTGACTTTC

j_gene: TRBJ1-5
d_gene: -
v_gene: TRBV9
abundance: -
CDR3aa: CASSVDPSLYQPQHF
CDR3nt: TGTGCCAGCAGCGTAGACCCTTCCCTCTATCAGCCCCAGCATTTT

j_gene: TRBJ1-2
d_gene: -
v_gene: TRBV27
abundance: few
CDR3aa: CASSPYLTSLDYGYTF
CDR3nt: TGTGCCAGCAGTCCCTATCTCACCAGCCTTGACTATGGCTACACCTTC

j_gene: TRBJ1-5
d_gene: -
v_gene: TRBV4-2
abundance: -
CDR3aa: CASSPGQGSNQPQHF
CDR3nt: TGTGCCAGCAGCCCCGGCCAGGGCAGCAATCAGCCCCAGCATTTT

j_gene: TRBJ2-5
d_gene: TRBD2
v_gene: TRBV10-2
abundance: few
CDR3aa: CASTTGRGWETQYF
CDR3nt: TGCGCCAGCACAACCGGGAGGGGCTGGGAGACCCAGTACTTC

j_gene: TRBJ2-2
d_gene: -
v_gene: TRBV2
abundance: -
CDR3aa: CASSDRGAGELFF
CDR3nt: TGTGCCAGCAGTGACAGGGGTGCCGGGGAGCTGTTTTTT

j_gene: TRBJ2-3
d_gene: -
v_gene: TRBV7-2
abundance: many
CDR3aa: CASSLGAGPSTDTQYF
CDR3nt: TGTGCCAGCAGCTTAGGAGCAGGTCCTAGCACAGATACGCAGTATTTT

j_gene: TRBJ2-7
d_gene: TRBD2
v_gene: TRBV12-3/TRBV12-4
abundance: -
CDR3aa: CASRERGDGYEQYF
CDR3nt: TGTGCCAGCCGGGAACGGGGGGATGGATACGAGCAGTACTTC

j_gene: TRBJ2-7
d_gene: TRBD2
v_gene: TRBV5-1
abundance: few
CDR3aa: CASSQAGGIEQYF
CDR3nt: TGCGCCAGCAGTCAAGCGGGAGGGATCGAGCAGTACTTC

j_gene: TRBJ2-1
d_gene: TRBD1
v_gene: TRBV4-2
abundance: few
CDR3aa: CASSQKDRAGGNEQFF
CDR3nt: TGTGCCAGCAGCCAAAAGGACAGGGCAGGAGGCAATGAGCAGTTCTTC

j_gene: TRBJ2-1
d_gene: -
v_gene: TRBV18
abundance: -
CDR3aa: CASSPNRGRVQEQFF
CDR3nt: TGTGCCAGCTCACCCAACCGGGGGAGAGTACAAGAGCAGTTCTTC

j_gene: TRBJ1-2
d_gene: -
v_gene: TRBV12-3/TRBV12-4
abundance: few
CDR3aa: CASNRGQFYGYTF
CDR3nt: TGTGCCAGCAATCGCGGGCAATTCTATGGCTACACCTTC

j_gene: TRBJ1-5
d_gene: -
v_gene: TRBV18
abundance: -
CDR3aa: CASSPPNLARGQPQHF
CDR3nt: TGTGCCAGCTCACCACCGAACCTCGCACGGGGGCAGCCCCAGCATTTT

j_gene: TRBJ2-7
d_gene: -
v_gene: TRBV5-1
abundance: -
CDR3aa: CASSSDGLYEQYF
CDR3nt: TGCGCCAGCAGCTCTGACGGACTCTACGAGCAGTACTTC

j_gene: TRBJ1-2
d_gene: -
v_gene: TRBV20-1
abundance: few
CDR3aa: CSARDLHENYGYTF
CDR3nt: TGCAGTGCTAGAGATCTTCACGAAAACTATGGCTACACCTTC

j_gene: TRBJ2-3
d_gene: TRBD2
v_gene: TRBV10-3
abundance: -
CDR3aa: CAISLTSGGRTDTQYF
CDR3nt: TGTGCCATCAGTCTTACTAGCGGGGGCCGAACAGATACGCAGTATTTT

j_gene: TRBJ1-1
d_gene: TRBD1
v_gene: TRBV6-5
abundance: few
CDR3aa: CASTRQGSGTEAFF
CDR3nt: TGTGCCAGCACCCGACAGGGTTCGGGCACTGAAGCTTTCTTT

j_gene: TRBJ1-3
d_gene: -
v_gene: TRBV3-1
abundance: few
CDR3aa: CASSPGWIGNTIYF
CDR3nt: TGTGCCAGCAGCCCTGGATGGATTGGAAACACCATATATTTT

j_gene: TRBJ2-3
d_gene: TRBD1
v_gene: TRBV10-2
abundance: few
CDR3aa: CASTRGRKDTQYF
CDR3nt: TGCGCCAGCACGAGGGGGCGCAAAGATACGCAGTATTTT

j_gene: TRBJ1-6
d_gene: TRBD1
v_gene: TRBV5-1
abundance: -
CDR3aa: CASSLRTGNNSPLHF
CDR3nt: TGCGCCAGCAGCTTACGGACAGGGAATAATTCACCCCTCCACTTT

j_gene: TRBJ2-3
d_gene: -
v_gene: TRBV7-8
abundance: few
CDR3aa: CASRFLNLDTQYF
CDR3nt: TGTGCCAGCAGGTTCCTAAATCTAGATACGCAGTATTTT

j_gene: TRBJ1-1
d_gene: -
v_gene: TRBV29-1
abundance: many
CDR3aa: CSGGRGTEAFF
CDR3nt: TGCAGCGGTGGTCGGGGAACTGAAGCTTTCTTT

j_gene: TRBJ1-2
d_gene: TRBD1
v_gene: TRBV29-1
abundance: many
CDR3aa: CSVGGQGEVGGYTF
CDR3nt: TGCAGCGTGGGAGGACAGGGGGAAGTAGGAGGCTACACCTTC

j_gene: TRBJ2-2
d_gene: -
v_gene: TRBV7-2
abundance: many
CDR3aa: CASSHPNTGELFF
CDR3nt: TGTGCCAGCAGCCATCCGAACACCGGGGAGCTGTTTTTT

j_gene: TRBJ2-1
d_gene: TRBD2
v_gene: TRBV28
abundance: -
CDR3aa: CASSPGLAFNEQFF
CDR3nt: TGTGCCAGTTCGCCGGGACTAGCGTTCAATGAGCAGTTCTTC

j_gene: TRBJ1-1
d_gene: -
v_gene: TRBV5-1
abundance: many
CDR3aa: CASSLEGGRMNTEAFF
CDR3nt: TGCGCCAGCAGCTTGGAAGGTGGGCGAATGAACACTGAAGCTTTCTTT

j_gene: TRBJ2-3
d_gene: -
v_gene: TRBV13
abundance: many
CDR3aa: CASSWVSYTQYF
CDR3nt: TGTGCCAGCAGCTGGGTTAGCTATACGCAGTATTTT

j_gene: TRBJ1-3
d_gene: -
v_gene: TRBV6-1
abundance: -
CDR3aa: CASSAGDPSGNTIYF
CDR3nt: TGTGCCAGCAGTGCCGGGGATCCCTCTGGAAACACCATATATTTT

j_gene: TRBJ1-4
d_gene: -
v_gene: TRBV28
abundance: few
CDR3aa: CASSPGQLLNEKLFF
CDR3nt: TGTGCCAGCAGCCCCGGACAGCTTCTTAATGAAAAACTGTTTTTT

j_gene: TRBJ2-3
d_gene: TRBD2
v_gene: TRBV5-1
abundance: -
CDR3aa: CASSLASSGGPDTQYF
CDR3nt: TGCGCCAGCAGCTTGGCCTCTAGCGGGGGTCCCGATACGCAGTATTTT

j_gene: TRBJ2-3
d_gene: -
v_gene: TRBV6-6
abundance: many
CDR3aa: CASRTSTDTQYF
CDR3nt: TGTGCCAGCAGGACTAGTACAGATACGCAGTATTTT

j_gene: TRBJ1-1
d_gene: -
v_gene: TRBV28
abundance: many
CDR3aa: CASSLSGELTEAFF
CDR3nt: TGTGCCAGCAGTCTTTCCGGGGAGCTCACTGAAGCTTTCTTT

j_gene: TRBJ2-7
d_gene: -
v_gene: TRBV30
abundance: few
CDR3aa: CAWSFPGVNYEQYF
CDR3nt: TGTGCCTGGAGTTTCCCAGGAGTAAACTACGAGCAGTACTTC

j_gene: TRBJ1-2
d_gene: TRBD1
v_gene: TRBV5-1
abundance: few
CDR3aa: CASRDPGQGDGYTF
CDR3nt: TGCGCCAGCAGAGACCCCGGACAGGGGGATGGCTACACCTTC

j_gene: TRBJ1-5
d_gene: -
v_gene: TRBV6-1
abundance: -
CDR3aa: CASSDRGMFTGNQPQHF
CDR3nt: TGTGCCAGCAGTGACAGGGGTATGTTCACTGGCAATCAGCCCCAGCATTTT

j_gene: TRBJ1-1
d_gene: -
v_gene: TRBV18
abundance: few
CDR3aa: CASSLKQLNTEAFF
CDR3nt: TGTGCCAGCTCACTCAAACAGTTGAACACTGAAGCTTTCTTT

j_gene: TRBJ1-5
d_gene: -
v_gene: TRBV3-1
abundance: many
CDR3aa: CASSQGGGSGNQPQHF
CDR3nt: TGTGCCAGCAGCCAAGGGGGGGGCTCGGGCAATCAGCCCCAGCATTTT

j_gene: TRBJ2-3
d_gene: TRBD2
v_gene: TRBV28
abundance: few
CDR3aa: CASSLGLAGLTDTQYF
CDR3nt: TGTGCCAGCAGTCTCGGACTAGCGGGGTTGACAGATACGCAGTATTTT

j_gene: TRBJ1-1
d_gene: -
v_gene: TRBV28
abundance: -
CDR3aa: CASSLVGDHTEAFF
CDR3nt: TGTGCCAGCAGTTTGGTGGGGGACCACACTGAAGCTTTCTTT

j_gene: TRBJ2-3
d_gene: TRBD2
v_gene: TRBV20-1
abundance: few
CDR3aa: CSATAGGAYTDTQYF
CDR3nt: TGCAGTGCCACAGCGGGGGGTGCTTACACAGATACGCAGTATTTT

j_gene: TRBJ2-3
d_gene: TRBD1
v_gene: TRBV6-6
abundance: few
CDR3aa: CASNLGQGTDTQYF
CDR3nt: TGTGCCAGCAACCTAGGACAGGGCACAGATACGCAGTATTTT

j_gene: TRBJ1-2
d_gene: TRBD1
v_gene: TRBV28
abundance: few
CDR3aa: CASRGQGANGYTF
CDR3nt: TGTGCCAGCAGGGGACAGGGGGCTAATGGCTACACCTTC

j_gene: TRBJ1-3
d_gene: -
v_gene: TRBV7-8
abundance: few
CDR3aa: CASSLPGNTIYF
CDR3nt: TGTGCCAGCAGCCTACCAGGAAACACCATATATTTT

j_gene: TRBJ2-1
d_gene: -
v_gene: TRBV28
abundance: few
CDR3aa: CASRTADEQFF
CDR3nt: TGTGCCAGCAGGACCGCAGATGAGCAGTTCTTC

j_gene: TRBJ2-3
d_gene: TRBD2
v_gene: TRBV5-1
abundance: -
CDR3aa: CASSLALAGVLTSTDTQYF
CDR3nt: TGCGCCAGCAGCTTGGCCCTAGCGGGGGTCTTAACTAGCACAGATACGCAGTATTTT

j_gene: TRBJ2-3
d_gene: TRBD1
v_gene: TRBV20-1
abundance: few
CDR3aa: CSLGQGSTDTQYF
CDR3nt: TGCAGTCTCGGACAGGGAAGCACAGATACGCAGTATTTT

j_gene: TRBJ2-1
d_gene: -
v_gene: TRBV11-2
abundance: many
CDR3aa: CASRPEGFSNNEQFF
CDR3nt: TGTGCCAGCAGACCAGAGGGGTTCAGCAACAATGAGCAGTTCTTC

j_gene: TRBJ2-4
d_gene: -
v_gene: TRBV24-1
abundance: many
CDR3aa: CATNKRTAKNIQYF
CDR3nt: TGTGCCACCAACAAGCGGACAGCCAAAAACATTCAGTACTTC

j_gene: TRBJ2-1
d_gene: TRBD1
v_gene: TRBV2
abundance: many
CDR3aa: CASSTDRDRVHEQFF
CDR3nt: TGTGCCAGCAGTACTGACCGGGACAGGGTTCATGAGCAGTTCTTC

j_gene: TRBJ1-1
d_gene: -
v_gene: TRBV2
abundance: few
CDR3aa: CASSLAGANTEAFF
CDR3nt: TGTGCCAGCAGTCTGGCAGGGGCTAACACTGAAGCTTTCTTT

j_gene: TRBJ2-1
d_gene: -
v_gene: TRBV7-2
abundance: -
CDR3aa: CASSPPGYGYNEQFF
CDR3nt: TGTGCCAGCAGCCCGCCCGGCTACGGCTACAATGAGCAGTTCTTC

j_gene: TRBJ1-6
d_gene: -
v_gene: TRBV4-2
abundance: few
CDR3aa: CASSTDRNNSPLHF
CDR3nt: TGTGCCAGCAGCACAGACAGGAATAATTCACCCCTCCACTTT

j_gene: TRBJ2-6
d_gene: -
v_gene: TRBV7-2
abundance: many
CDR3aa: CASSLMSAGANVLTF
CDR3nt: TGTGCCAGCAGCTTAATGAGTGCTGGGGCCAACGTCCTGACTTTC

j_gene: TRBJ2-5
d_gene: -
v_gene: TRBV6-2/TRBV6-3
abundance: many
CDR3aa: CASNLNGWETQYF
CDR3nt: TGTGCCAGCAATCTGAATGGTTGGGAGACCCAGTACTTC

j_gene: TRBJ1-6
d_gene: -
v_gene: TRBV7-2
abundance: many
CDR3aa: CASSFSGKNSPLHF
CDR3nt: TGTGCCAGCAGCTTCTCAGGGAAGAATTCACCCCTCCACTTT

j_gene: TRBJ1-1
d_gene: -
v_gene: TRBV28
abundance: -
CDR3aa: CASSLGTVATEAFF
CDR3nt: TGTGCCAGCAGTTTGGGGACGGTGGCAACTGAAGCTTTCTTT

j_gene: TRBJ1-4
d_gene: -
v_gene: TRBV4-2
abundance: many
CDR3aa: CASSQDYQGGTAEKLFF
CDR3nt: TGTGCCAGCAGCCAAGATTATCAGGGTGGGACCGCGGAAAAACTGTTTTTT

j_gene: TRBJ1-2
d_gene: -
v_gene: TRBV20-1
abundance: -
CDR3aa: CSARDPGQAANGYTF
CDR3nt: TGCAGTGCTAGGGACCCCGGGCAGGCGGCTAATGGCTACACCTTC